This T cell receptor (beta chain) emerged from a study of identical twins. This clonotype was observed a few times. Germline V CDR1 and CDR2: MDHEN, SYDVKM. The ends were cut back, 5 bases at V and 0 bases at J, with 20 bases in the middle. The CDR3 has 18 residues. MiXCR, run by TCRdb on the 5' RACE reads, gives a single entry per CDR3 protein. The sample lists a few hundred thousand distinct CDR3 sequences, about 8.3% occurring once. Only healthy Caucasians were enrolled as donors. The same sample was also used in a study of yellow fever vaccine responses in identical twins.

The rearrangement links TRBV28 to TRBJ2-4; TRBD1 is a possible D gene (6 bases). The sequenced material came from CD8+ T cells sorted from blood. The sequence was collected from a young woman in good health. This chain's CDR3 is CASSPGYTGPLAKNIQYF. The CDR3 nucleotides read TGTGCCAGCAGTCCCGGATACACAGGGCCCTTAGCCAAAAACATTCAGTACTTC.